This is a list of T cell receptor beta chains from one sample in a study of T cell responses to AZD1222 COVID-19 vaccine. The assay was immunoSEQ multiplex PCR, and TCRdb's table has in-frame clones only and misses some. This sample has approximately 82,000 clones, with 90% found just once. The sample here was peripheral blood, taken on day 0 of AZD1222 vaccination. Every receptor here comes from an adult in good health. CDR3s leave out the opening cysteine and the closing phenylalanine or tryptophan. Each record gives: V gene, J gene, CDR3 protein.

v_call: TRBV5-4
j_call: TRBJ2-1
cdr3_aa: ASSRQGSNEQF

v_call: TRBV19
j_call: TRBJ2-2
cdr3_aa: ASSIRHTMANTGELF

v_call: TRBV20-1
j_call: TRBJ1-1
cdr3_aa: SAGSDTEAF

v_call: TRBV6-2/TRBV6-3
j_call: TRBJ1-1
cdr3_aa: ASSYKLGGTPKNTEAF

v_call: TRBV7-6
j_call: TRBJ1-1
cdr3_aa: ASSLSSPNTEAF

v_call: TRBV7-2
j_call: TRBJ1-2
cdr3_aa: ASSLDSTLLYGYT

v_call: TRBV29-1
j_call: TRBJ2-5
cdr3_aa: SVGGRIQETQY

v_call: TRBV5-1
j_call: TRBJ2-1
cdr3_aa: ASSLVPAYNEQF

v_call: TRBV19
j_call: TRBJ1-5
cdr3_aa: ASSDPGLNQPQH

v_call: TRBV4-1
j_call: TRBJ1-1
cdr3_aa: ASSQAVRGRRGTEAF

v_call: TRBV5-6
j_call: TRBJ1-3
cdr3_aa: ASSTGQGYSGNTIY

v_call: TRBV7-8
j_call: TRBJ2-7
cdr3_aa: ASSLSGGVYEQY

v_call: TRBV6-5
j_call: TRBJ1-5
cdr3_aa: ASSPPGSSNQPQH

v_call: TRBV7-9
j_call: TRBJ1-2
cdr3_aa: ASSPPGGIYGYT

v_call: TRBV5-1
j_call: TRBJ1-1
cdr3_aa: ASSPREGPLNTEAF

v_call: TRBV19
j_call: TRBJ1-4
cdr3_aa: ASSIEDEKLF

v_call: TRBV19
j_call: TRBJ1-5
cdr3_aa: ASTDRGWGQPQH

v_call: TRBV2
j_call: TRBJ2-5
cdr3_aa: ASSPFDGAETQY

v_call: TRBV5-1
j_call: TRBJ1-3
cdr3_aa: ASSLDGYSGNTIY

v_call: TRBV15
j_call: TRBJ2-3
cdr3_aa: ATSHPIGLAGGIRTDTQY

v_call: TRBV6-2/TRBV6-3
j_call: TRBJ2-3
cdr3_aa: ASSSIGGVTQY

v_call: TRBV30
j_call: TRBJ2-1
cdr3_aa: AWSAGGVNEQF

v_call: TRBV10-3
j_call: TRBJ2-2
cdr3_aa: AISGLTPNTGELF

v_call: TRBV6-5
j_call: TRBJ1-2
cdr3_aa: ASSYRGSSYGYT

v_call: TRBV7-9
j_call: TRBJ1-1
cdr3_aa: ASSSRDRVSEAF

v_call: TRBV15
j_call: TRBJ1-4
cdr3_aa: ATSSPRDRGKLF

v_call: TRBV6-2/TRBV6-3
j_call: TRBJ1-5
cdr3_aa: ASSYLTGDQPQH

v_call: TRBV10-2
j_call: TRBJ1-5
cdr3_aa: ASSEGFTRGGNQPQH

v_call: TRBV30
j_call: TRBJ2-3
cdr3_aa: AWSVPGLAGGNSFTDTQY